A single sample gave rise to the 16 T cell receptor beta chains below, sequenced in a study of T-cell memory formation after mild COVID-19. TCRdb redid the calling of the 5' RACE reads with MiXCR, one entry per CDR3 protein. The sample lists about 470,000 distinct CDR3 sequences; 25% were seen once. Sample: PBMCs or a T cell subset sorted from them (not recorded which). These receptors originate from an adult woman who had mild COVID-19 (a few samples of this study predate the infection). Cell type and time point are not known.

CDR3 loop: CASIWGVGTDTQYF. The CDR3 DNA is TGTGCCAGCATCTGGGGCGTAGGGACAGATACGCAGTATTTT. The chain combines TRBV12-3 or TRBV12-4 with TRBJ2-3; possible D gene TRBD1, 5 bases. The CDR3 is 14 amino acids. V lost 7 bases and J 3 bases, leaving 14 bases between the germline ends.

V and J are TRBV7-7 and TRBJ2-5; the D call may be TRBD1 or TRBD2 (5 bases each). This CDR3 is built from 13 residues. V lost 4 bases and J 1 base, leaving 7 bases between the germline ends. From germline, CDR1 is SSHAT and CDR2 FNYEAQ (reference sequence). This CDR3 is CASSSGTQETQYF. The DNA for the CDR3 is TGTGCCAGCAGCTCAGGGACCCAAGAGACCCAGTACTTC.

The chain carries TRBV4-1 and TRBJ2-6, with 7 bases aligning to TRBD1. Germline V CDR1 and CDR2: MGHRA, YSYEKL. This CDR3 is built from 15 residues. Germline trimming cut 4 bases from V and 2 bases from J; bases unmatched to any gene: 2. The CDR3 DNA sequence: TGCGCCAGCAGCCCAACAGGGGCTGGGGCCAACGTCCTGACTTTC. Residues: CASSPTGAGANVLTF.

This clonotype was picked up a small number of times. The chain uses TRBV7-9 and TRBJ2-2; D gene ambiguous. V lost 4 bases, J lost 8 bases, and 14 bases lay in between. The CDR3 runs to 14 residues. In germline, CDR1 is SEHNR, CDR2 FQNEAQ (reference sequence). The CDR3 loop is CASSSLDPEGELFF. For the CDR3, the DNA is TGTGCCAGCAGCTCCCTGGACCCCGAAGGGGAGCTGTTTTTT.

Only a few counts were recorded for this clonotype. The chain is built from TRBV24-1 and TRBJ1-2, with a tentative D call TRBD1 (6 bases). The CDR3 spans 13 residues. The germline V and J ends were trimmed by 9 bases and 6 bases, with 16 bases remaining between them. Germline CDR1 is KGHDR and CDR2 is SFDVKD. CDR3 in amino acids: CATSGHRFDGYTF. As DNA, the CDR3 is TGTGCCACCTCGGGACATCGGTTTGATGGCTACACCTTC.

J is TRBJ2-7 and V is TRBV20-1; 9 bases are a match to TRBD1. Germline V gene lookup returns CDR1 DFQATT and CDR2 SNEGSKA (reference sequence). The ends lost 6 bases at V and 5 bases at J; junction bases unmatched: 8. The CDR3 is 13 amino acids. This CDR3 is CSAKGQGINEQYF. CDR3 sequence (DNA): TGCAGTGCCAAAGGACAGGGGATAAACGAGCAGTACTTC.

This clonotype was seen more than once but under ten times. This chain connects TRBV12-3 or TRBV12-4 to TRBJ2-3, with 7 bases that match TRBD2. This CDR3 has 15 residues. With V trimmed by 4 bases and J by 5 bases, 9 bases remained unmatched. The CDR3 DNA reads as TGTGCCAGCAGTTCCAGCGGGACTATCGGAGATACGCAGTATTTT. It specifies CASSSSGTIGDTQYF.

The chain carries TRBV7-8 and TRBJ1-6, with 7 bases aligning to TRBD1. CDR3 length: 14 amino acids. CDR1 is SGHVS and CDR2 is FQNEAQ in the germline V gene. The V and J ends lost 5 bases and 10 bases, in that order; junction bases with no gene match: 8. As DNA, the CDR3 is TGTGCCAGCAGCCTGACAGGGTGGCGCTCACCCCTCCACTTT. Translating it yields CASSLTGWRSPLHF.

This clonotype was counted a few times. The V gene is TRBV7-9, the J gene TRBJ1-2; tentatively, D is TRBD1 (6 bases). Germline CDR1 SEHNR, CDR2 FQNEAQ (reference sequence). The CDR3 totals 16 residues. Trimming removed 2 bases at V and 8 bases at J, with 21 bases between. The CDR3 nucleotides read TGTGCCAGCAGCTTACCCCAGTATAGGGGGGCGGACGGCTACACCTTC. It encodes CASSLPQYRGADGYTF. Based on the CDR3 plus reference TRBV7-9 and TRBJ1-2, the full variable domain is DTGVSQNPRHKITKRGQNVTFRCDPISEHNRLYWYRQTLGQGPEFLTYFQNEAQLEKSRLLSDRFSAERPKGSFSTLEIQRTEQGDSAMYLCASSLPQYRGADGYTFGSGTRLTVV.

This chain joins TRBV10-2 and TRBJ2-7, with 13 nucleotides matching TRBD2. CDR3 length: 15 amino acids. The germline V gene encodes CDR1 WSHSY and CDR2 SAAADI. Trimming removed 3 bases from V and 6 bases from J; junction bases left unmatched: 5. In nucleotides, the CDR3 is TGCGCCAGCAGTGAACGGACTAGCGGGAGCCGCGAGCAGTACTTC. Its protein is CASSERTSGSREQYF.

As DNA, the CDR3 is TGCAGTGCTAGAAATCTAGCGGCTAGCACAGATACGCAGTATTTT. Encoded protein: CSARNLAASTDTQYF. The chain uses TRBV20-1 and TRBJ2-3; 7 bases are shared with TRBD2. V lost 2 bases and J lost 0; bases outside the gene matches: 5. The CDR3 consists of 15 residues. Germline CDR1 and CDR2: DFQATT and SNEGSKA (reference sequence).

This clonotype turned up a few times. The chain joins TRBV12-3 or TRBV12-4 to TRBJ2-7; 7 positions agree with TRBD1. With V trimmed by 0 bases and J by 9 bases, 8 bases remained unmatched. The CDR3 spans 14 residues. The CDR3: CASSLALTGIGQYF. Here the CDR3 DNA reads TGTGCCAGCAGTTTAGCCTTGACAGGGATCGGGCAGTACTTC.

This rearrangement joins TRBV7-9 to TRBJ2-1; D may be TRBD2 (5 bases). Germline values: CDR1 SEHNR, CDR2 FQNEAQ (reference sequence). V lost 1 base, J lost 2 bases, and 12 bases lay in between. The CDR3 is 16 residues long. The CDR3 DNA sequence: TGTGCCAGCAGCTTAGTGCCGGGGTCGACCTACAATGAGCAGTTCTTC. Residues: CASSLVPGSTYNEQFF.

J is TRBJ2-2 and V is TRBV29-1, with 11 bases identical to TRBD1. Germline V lookup: CDR1 SQVTM, CDR2 ANQGSEA. This CDR3 region has 16 residues. Trimming removed 3 bases from V and 4 bases from J; junction bases left unmatched: 7. The CDR3 reads CSVDGDRGIVTGELFF. The CDR3 DNA follows: TGCAGCGTTGATGGGGACAGGGGGATCGTCACCGGGGAGCTGTTTTTT.

The chain links TRBV5-1 to TRBJ2-2; TRBD2 agrees at 9 bases. The CDR3 is 16 amino acids. Losses at the gene ends were 1 base for V and 6 bases for J; bases not matched to a gene: 7. Germline V CDR1 and CDR2: SGHRS, YFSETQ. Written as DNA, the CDR3 is TGCGCCAGCAGCTTGTCCGGGACTAGCAAAGCCGGGGAGCTGTTTTTT. Its protein is CASSLSGTSKAGELFF.

This clonotype was seen only a few times. This chain links TRBV29-1 with TRBJ2-5, with D possibly matching TRBD2 (5 bases). Germline V gene sequence: CDR1 SQVTM, CDR2 ANQGSEA. The CDR3 spans 12 residues. Trimming took 6 bases from V and 2 from J, leaving 10 bases between them. CDR3 DNA: TGCAGCGTCCGCCCGGGGCAAGAGACCCAGTACTTC. Its translation: CSVRPGQETQYF.